This entry describes one T cell receptor (beta chain). In the authors' methods: Nucleated cell counts were estimated from reference gene primer amplification. The repertoire was sequenced with immunoSEQ multiplex PCR; TCRdb's copy has only in-frame clones and lacks some. The V and J calls and clone size were taken over from that table, and D and trimming were inferred from the DNA. This repertoire shows 110,000 to 150,000 clones, around 81% found once; its top ten account for roughly 8%. The data belong to a study of blood T cell repertoires in COVID-19. Study overall: The origin of the acute and convalescent COVID-19 samples was the United States, Italy and Spain. T cells, B-cell-depleted T cells, or PBMCs provided the cDNA or gDNA that served as material.

CDR3 size: 15 residues. V was pared by 3 bases and J by 7 bases, with 6 bases of the junction left unmatched. The germline gives CDR1 KGHDR, CDR2 SFDVKD. This clonotype was obtained from a human donor in a cohort sampled during active COVID-19. The sample consisted of peripheral blood. V and J are TRBV24-1 and TRBJ1-2; TRBD1 aligns across 11 bases. CDR3 amino acids: CATSDSGQGARGYTF. In DNA, the CDR3 is TGTGCCACCAGTGATAGCGGACAGGGGGCGCGTGGCTACACCTTC.